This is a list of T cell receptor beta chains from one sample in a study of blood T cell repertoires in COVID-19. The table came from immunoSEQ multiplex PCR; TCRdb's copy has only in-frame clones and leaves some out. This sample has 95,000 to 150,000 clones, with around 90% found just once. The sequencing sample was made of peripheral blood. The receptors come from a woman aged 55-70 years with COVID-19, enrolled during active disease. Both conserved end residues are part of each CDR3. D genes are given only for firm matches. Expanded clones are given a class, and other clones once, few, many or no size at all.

TGTGCCAGCAGTTACCGGCGGACAGGCGCGAATAATGAAAAACTGTTTTTT CASSYRRTGANNEKLFF TRBJ1-4 TRBV6-2/TRBV6-3 TRBD1 NA 17
TGTGCCAGTAGTTCCACTAGCCCCGGGGAGCTGTTTTTT CASSSTSPGELFF TRBJ2-2 TRBV19 NA once 13
TGTGCCAGCAGCCGGGAACTAGCCTCCTATAATTCACCCCTCCACTTT CASSRELASYNSPLHF TRBJ1-6 TRBV3-1/TRBV3-2 NA NA 16
TGTGCCATCAGTGGCCCCCTAGATGCCGGGGAGCTGTTTTTT CAISGPLDAGELFF TRBJ2-2 TRBV10-3 NA NA 14
TGTGCCAGTAGTTCGACGACAGGGTTCGGCGAGCAGTACTTC CASSSTTGFGEQYF TRBJ2-7 TRBV19 TRBD1 NA 14
TGTGCCAGTATGGGGGGGTCAAGAGCTCTTTTGTTCTTC CASMGGSRALLFF TRBJ2-1 TRBV19 TRBD2 NA 13
TGTGCCAGCAGTGAGGGGACAGCCAGCAATCAGCCCCAGCATTTT CASSEGTASNQPQHF TRBJ1-5 TRBV2 TRBD1 NA 15
TGTGCCTGGAGTGTAAATATGAACACTGAAGCTTTCTTT CAWSVNMNTEAFF TRBJ1-1 TRBV30 NA once 13
TGTGCCAGCAGTTACTCGCCAGGGGCCTATAATTCACCCCTCCACTTT CASSYSPGAYNSPLHF TRBJ1-6 TRBV6-5 NA few 16
TGCAGCGTTCTCCTAGCGGGGGGAAGCACAGATACGCAGTATTTT CSVLLAGGSTDTQYF TRBJ2-3 TRBV29-1 TRBD2 NA 15
TGTGCCAGCAGCTTGGTCGGGACAGGGATGCACGAGCAGTACTTC CASSLVGTGMHEQYF TRBJ2-7 TRBV5-8 TRBD1 NA 15
TGCGCCAGCAGCTGGGAGAGGGACACCTCCTACGAGCAGTACTTC CASSWERDTSYEQYF TRBJ2-7 TRBV5-1 NA NA 15
TGTGCCAGCTCACTGGGGACTAGCGTCTCCGAGCAGTACTTC CASSLGTSVSEQYF TRBJ2-7 TRBV18 TRBD2 NA 14
TGTGCCAGCAGTTCGGAGCGGGCTACGCAGTATTTT CASSSERATQYF TRBJ2-3 TRBV12-3/TRBV12-4 NA once 12
TGCGCCAGCAGCTTGAGCAGGGTTAACACTGAAGCTTTCTTT CASSLSRVNTEAFF TRBJ1-1 TRBV5-1 NA NA 14
TGCGCCAGCAGCCAGGCACAGGGATCCTACAATGAGCAGTTCTTC CASSQAQGSYNEQFF TRBJ2-1 TRBV4-3 NA NA 15
TGTGCCAGCAGAACAGGGATGGCCAAAAACATTCAGTACTTC CASRTGMAKNIQYF TRBJ2-4 TRBV6-5 NA NA 14
TGTGCCAGCACGGTCGGACAGACCGTCTATGGCTACACCTTC CASTVGQTVYGYTF TRBJ1-2 TRBV2 NA few 14
TGCGCCAGCAGCCTTTCACCGGGACTCCACGAGCAGTACTTC CASSLSPGLHEQYF TRBJ2-7 TRBV5-1 NA NA 14
TGTGCCATCAGTGTTCTAGCGGGGGGCCCTGCCAATGAGCAGTTCTTC CAISVLAGGPANEQFF TRBJ2-1 TRBV10-3 TRBD2 NA 16
TGTGCCAGCAGCTTAGCGTGGACTAGGGGGGCACAAGAGACCCAGTACTTC CASSLAWTRGAQETQYF TRBJ2-5 TRBV7-2 NA many 17
TGTGCCAGCAGTTACCGGGTGAAGGGGCGATTGAACACTGAAGCTTTCTTT CASSYRVKGRLNTEAFF TRBJ1-1 TRBV6-2/TRBV6-3 NA NA 17
TGTGCCAGCAGCCTAGTCGGGGGGGATGGCTACACCTTC CASSLVGGDGYTF TRBJ1-2 TRBV7-9 NA NA 13
TGTGCCAGCAGCTTGGGCGGGGGTGGCAATGAGCAGTTCTTC CASSLGGGGNEQFF TRBJ2-1 TRBV11-3 TRBD2 NA 14
TGCGCCAGCAGCTTGGAAGGGGTCGGGAATTCACCCCTCCACTTT CASSLEGVGNSPLHF TRBJ1-6 TRBV5-1 NA NA 15
TGCGCCAGCAGCCAAAGCGGTAAATTTAGCACAGATACGCAGTATTTT CASSQSGKFSTDTQYF TRBJ2-3 TRBV4-3 NA NA 16
TGTGCCAGCAAAGGGGGGGGAGGGTATGGCTACACCTTC CASKGGGGYGYTF TRBJ1-2 TRBV6-5 NA NA 13
TGTGCCAGTAGTCCCCGGGGTGTCCCTTCTTCAAGCTCCTACAATGAGCAGTTCTTC CASSPRGVPSSSSYNEQFF TRBJ2-1 TRBV19 NA NA 19
TGTGCCAGCAGTTCGGGGAGACAGGGAGCTAATGAAAAACTGTTTTTT CASSSGRQGANEKLFF TRBJ1-4 TRBV6-2/TRBV6-3 TRBD1 NA 16
TGCGCCAGCAGGACGAGGGCGGGGTCGGGGCAGCCCCAGCATTTT CASRTRAGSGQPQHF TRBJ1-5 TRBV10-1 NA NA 15
TGTGCCAGTAGCTCGGATCGCGGCCCTGAAAAACTGTTTTTT CASSSDRGPEKLFF TRBJ1-4 TRBV19 NA once 14
TGTGCCAGCAGCTCCCTAGCGGGGGGCCGGGAGTTCTTC CASSSLAGGREFF TRBJ2-1 TRBV5-4 TRBD2 NA 13
TGCGCCAGCACCCTAGGCGGCCGGACTAGCACAGATACGCAGTATTTT CASTLGGRTSTDTQYF TRBJ2-3 TRBV5-1 NA NA 16
TGTGCCAGCTCACCAGCGGAATTCCACAATTCACCCCTCCACTTT CASSPAEFHNSPLHF TRBJ1-6 TRBV18 NA NA 15
TGTGCCAGCAGCCAATCTACACCCAGTTCCCCCAATGAGCAGTTCTTC CASSQSTPSSPNEQFF TRBJ2-1 TRBV16 NA NA 16
TGCGCCAGCAGCCAGGATCTCAGGGTCGAGCAGTACTTC CASSQDLRVEQYF TRBJ2-7 TRBV4-3 NA NA 13
TGCGCCAGCAGCTTACCAGGGGGCGCAGATGGCGAGCAGTACTTC CASSLPGGADGEQYF TRBJ2-7 TRBV5-1 TRBD1 few 15
TGTGCCAGCAGCCGTGGACAGAGCTCTGGGGCCAACGTCCTGACTTTC CASSRGQSSGANVLTF TRBJ2-6 TRBV11-2 NA NA 16
TGTGCCAGCAGCTTAGGGCCAACGAACACCGGGGAGCTGTTTTTT CASSLGPTNTGELFF TRBJ2-2 TRBV7-9 NA NA 15
TGTGCCAGCTCACCACGGGCTAGCGGGGGAAACACAGATACGCAGTATTTT CASSPRASGGNTDTQYF TRBJ2-3 TRBV18 TRBD2 NA 17
TGTGCCAGCAGCCTACAGGGAGGGAGGGAAAAACTGTTTTTT CASSLQGGREKLFF TRBJ1-4 TRBV13 NA NA 14
TGCGCCAGCAGCCTCCCCGAGACTAGCGGGGGAAACATTCAGTACTTC CASSLPETSGGNIQYF TRBJ2-4 TRBV5-1 TRBD2 NA 16
TGCGCCAGCAGCTTGGCCATACAGGGAGAAGCTTTCTTT CASSLAIQGEAFF TRBJ1-1 TRBV5-1 NA NA 13
TGTGCCACCCGACGGGAGGGGGGGGTGTCCTACAATGAGCAGTTCTTC CATRREGGVSYNEQFF TRBJ2-1 TRBV2 TRBD2 NA 16
TGTGCCAGCAGCCCAGTGGATCGCGGTAACACTGAAGCTTTCTTT CASSPVDRGNTEAFF TRBJ1-1 TRBV3-1/TRBV3-2 NA NA 15
TGCGCCAGCAGCACCCGGTGGGGGGGCGAGAAATATGGCTACACCTTC CASSTRWGGEKYGYTF TRBJ1-2 TRBV5-1 NA NA 16
TGTGCCAGCAGTGCCCTCCAGGGGGTAGGGGTTAACTATGGCTACACCTTC CASSALQGVGVNYGYTF TRBJ1-2 TRBV27 TRBD1 once 17
TGTGCCAGTAGGGTCCGGGGGATCGGGGAGCTGTTTTTT CASRVRGIGELFF TRBJ2-2 TRBV19 NA NA 13
TGTGCCAGCAGTCCCGGGACTAGCGGGGGGGCCATTGATACGCAGTATTTT CASSPGTSGGAIDTQYF TRBJ2-3 TRBV6-2/TRBV6-3 TRBD2 once 17
TGCACCAGCAGCCAAGTTAAGCTGAATAGGGGGAATCAGCCCCAGCATTTT CTSSQVKLNRGNQPQHF TRBJ1-5 TRBV1 NA once 17